This T cell receptor beta chain was recovered during a study of T-cell memory formation after mild COVID-19. Amplification by 5'RACE using constant-segment primers produced TCR alpha and TCR beta cDNA libraries that carried sample barcodes and UMIs. Each CDR3 protein is one row after TCRdb ran MiXCR on the 5' RACE reads. This sample yields roughly 300,000 distinct CDR3 sequences, of which roughly an eighth are seen a single time; 22% belongs to the top ten. Germline CDR1 reads SEHNR; CDR2 reads FQNEAQ (reference sequence). The CDR3 is 14 residues long. Trimming took 5 bases from V and 2 from J; bases not matched to a gene: 5.

The receptor was isolated from a man younger than 35 who had mild COVID-19 (a few samples of this study predate the infection). Cell type and time point are not known. The sample taken for sequencing was PBMCs or a T cell subset sorted from them (not recorded which). The chain uses TRBV7-9 and TRBJ1-1; TRBD1 matches 7 bases. The CDR3 DNA reads TGTGCCAGCAGCAACCGGGACAGTAACACTGAAGCTTTCTTT. Translating gives CASSNRDSNTEAFF.